A few counts support the clone carrying this T cell receptor beta chain. The sample originates from a study of T cells in Graves' hyperthyroidism and ophthalmopathy. CDR1 and CDR2 (germline): DFQATT, SNEGSKA (reference sequence). Trimming removed 0 bases from V and 5 bases from J, with 12 bases in between. This CDR3 contains 14 residues. The CDR3 regions of TCR beta were amplified from RNA transcripts. The TCR CDR3 was amplified in a first-round RT-PCR using the HTBI primer set. TCRdb fed the multiplex PCR reads into MiXCR, producing one record per CDR3 protein. Of approximately 410,000 distinct CDR3 sequences in the sample, roughly 15% were seen once.

The chain uses TRBV20-1 and TRBJ2-3; tentative D call: TRBD1 (6 bases). The origin of this receptor is a man aged 18-30 years with Graves' ophthalmopathy. What was sequenced was blood. The CDR3 nucleotides are TGCAGTGCTAGAGATCCCTACAGGGTAGATACGCAGTATTTT. Amino acid sequence: CSARDPYRVDTQYF.